A single sample gave rise to the 16 T cell receptor beta chains below, sequenced in a study of OX40 agonist ivuxolimab in advanced cancers. Assay used: immunoSEQ multiplex PCR; TCRdb lists only in-frame clones, some missing. The table records tens of thousands of clones, just under 90% of them present only once. This specimen consisted of CD4+ or CD8+ T cells sorted from blood, obtained in a trial of the OX40 agonist ivuxolimab. The receptor set was obtained from an adult with an advanced solid tumor such as melanoma, head and neck, liver or kidney cancer.

The chain uses TRBV19 and TRBJ1-1; D is perhaps TRBD1 (5 bases). V was shortened by 3 bases and J by 1 base, with 9 bases between the two germline ends. This CDR3 region has 14 residues. Germline CDR1 reads LNHDA; CDR2 reads SQIVND (reference sequence). CDR3 loop: CASSIDRTNTEAFF. CDR3 bases: TGTGCCAGTAGTATCGACAGAACGAACACTGAAGCTTTCTTT. Complete variable domain (other parts from reference TRBV19 and TRBJ1-1): DGGITQSPKYLFRKEGQNVTLSCEQNLNHDAMYWYRQDPGQGLRLIYYSQIVNDFQKGDIAEGYSVSREKKESFPLTVTSAQKNPTAFYLCASSIDRTNTEAFFGQGTRLTVV.

The sample holds one count of this clone. The chain has TRBV7-8 and TRBJ2-6; D uncertain. CDR1 SGHVS and CDR2 FQNEAQ come from the germline V gene. This CDR3 contains 13 residues. The V and J ends lost 7 bases and 4 bases respectively, with 8 bases between them. CDR3 residues: CASTLGGANVLTF. In DNA form, the CDR3 reads TGTGCCAGCACTTTGGGGGGGGCCAACGTCCTGACTTTC.

The rearrangement links TRBV27 to TRBJ1-6, with D uncertain. This CDR3 is built from 13 residues. CDR1 is MNHEY, CDR2 SMNVEV, per germline (reference sequence). Trimming stripped 0 bases from V and 10 bases from J, with 7 bases between. Here the CDR3 reads CASSLSWASPLHF. The CDR3 DNA sequence: TGTGCCAGCAGTTTATCGTGGGCATCACCCCTCCACTTT.

This rearrangement joins TRBV19 to TRBJ2-1; 9 positions agree with TRBD2. This CDR3 is 19 amino acids long. Germline CDR1 LNHDA, CDR2 SQIVND (reference sequence). V shed 5 bases and J 0 bases; nucleotides not matched to a gene: 14. The CDR3 DNA reads TGTGCCAGTAGTTCTGGTGGTAGCGGGAGACAAAGCTCCTACAATGAGCAGTTCTTC. Its protein is CASSSGGSGRQSSYNEQFF.

This clone has a single count. The chain recombines TRBV2 with TRBJ2-1, with TRBD2 matching 9 bases. The CDR3 spans 15 residues. Germline-derived CDR1 and CDR2 are SNHLY and FYNNEI. Germline trimming cut 3 bases from V and 9 bases from J; bases unmatched to any gene: 9. The CDR3 coding sequence is TGTGCCAGCAGTGATAGGCTAGCGGGGACGGGTGAGCAGTTCTTC. It encodes CASSDRLAGTGEQFF.

The chain uses TRBV7-9 and TRBJ2-7; D is uncertain. Germline V gene sequence: CDR1 SEHNR, CDR2 FQNEAQ (reference sequence). CDR3 length equals 14 residues. V lost 5 bases and J 8 bases, leaving 19 bases between the germline ends. The CDR3 here is CASSQESIPSKQYF. For the CDR3, the DNA is TGTGCCAGCAGCCAGGAGAGTATTCCTTCGAAGCAGTACTTC.

V is TRBV19 and J is TRBJ2-6, with 14 nucleotides matching TRBD2. The V gene end was trimmed by 4 bases and the J gene end by 4 bases; junction bases not matched to a gene: 6. The CDR3 spans 18 residues. Per the germline V gene, CDR1 is LNHDA and CDR2 is SQIVND (reference sequence). The CDR3 coding sequence is TGTGCCAGTAGTACTAGACTAGCGGGAGGGCTGGGGGCCAACGTCCTGACTTTC. It encodes CASSTRLAGGLGANVLTF. Variable domain in full (rest from reference TRBV19 and TRBJ2-6): DGGITQSPKYLFRKEGQNVTLSCEQNLNHDAMYWYRQDPGQGLRLIYYSQIVNDFQKGDIAEGYSVSREKKESFPLTVTSAQKNPTAFYLCASSTRLAGGLGANVLTFGAGSRLTVL.

Details on this clone: The same CDR3 also results from other DNA sequences found in this sample. This chain links TRBV7-6 with TRBJ1-1, with 10 bases aligning to TRBD1. There are 17 residues in the CDR3. Germline assignment: CDR1 SGHVS and CDR2 FNYEAQ. V lost 5 bases, J lost 7 bases, and 16 bases stayed unmatched. The CDR3 loop reads CASSPGQGSLRLVEAFF. The CDR3 region has the DNA TGTGCCAGCAGCCCGGGACAGGGGTCACTACGCCTTGTTGAAGCTTTCTTT.

The chain combines TRBV7-2 with TRBJ2-2, with D maybe TRBD2 (5 bases). V shed 6 bases and J shed 0 bases, with 8 bases lying between them. The CDR3 runs to 14 residues. CDR1 is SGHTA and CDR2 is FQGNSA in the germline V gene. CDR3: CASRGGPNTGELFF. The CDR3 DNA sequence: TGTGCCAGCAGGGGCGGGCCGAACACCGGGGAGCTGTTTTTT.

The CDR3 DNA reads as TGTGCCAGCAGTCCGACCCTCCTTACAGGGGGTGGCGGAGCTTTCTTT. It codes for CASSPTLLTGGGGAFF. This sequence joins TRBV28 and TRBJ1-1; 8 bases map to TRBD1. The CDR3 covers 16 residues. CDR1 and CDR2 (germline): MDHEN, SYDVKM. Trimming took 5 bases from V and 10 from J; bases not matched to a gene: 18.

The CDR3 sequence: CASSRMGDQPQHF. CDR3 bases: TGTGCCAGCAGCCGAATGGGGGATCAGCCCCAGCATTTT. The chain couples TRBV4-2 to TRBJ1-5; a weak D match, TRBD1 (5 bases). The CDR3 consists of 13 residues. V gave up 4 bases and J gave up 5 bases, with 9 bases separating them. Per the germline V gene, CDR1 is LGHNA and CDR2 is YNFKEQ.

This clone appeared once. This same CDR3 is encoded by further DNA sequences in the sample. The rearrangement uses TRBV18 and TRBJ2-7; D gene ambiguous. Looked up from germline, CDR1 is KGHSH and CDR2 is LQKENI. CDR3 length equals 13 residues. V was pared by 0 bases and J by 3 bases, with 6 bases between. The CDR3 reads CASSPPGNYEQYF. The CDR3, as DNA: TGTGCCAGCTCACCACCGGGGAACTACGAGCAGTACTTC.

The chain has TRBV6-1 and TRBJ2-2; 9 nucleotides agree with TRBD1. Germline lookup yields CDR1 MNHNS and CDR2 SASEGT. This CDR3 contains 18 residues. V gave up 4 bases and J gave up 7 bases; unmatched junction bases: 16. CDR3 coding DNA: TGTGCCAGCAGTGGAGAGTTCGGACAGGGGAGATGGATCGGGGAGCTGTTTTTT. It encodes CASSGEFGQGRWIGELFF.

The genes are TRBV14 and TRBJ2-3, with D maybe TRBD2 (5 bases). V was shortened by 1 base and J by 2 bases, with 7 bases between the two germline ends. Germline CDR1 and CDR2: SGHDN and FVKESK. This CDR3 is built from 14 residues. The CDR3 loop is CASSQGGFTDTQYF. CDR3 nucleotides: TGTGCCAGCAGCCAAGGAGGGTTCACAGATACGCAGTATTTT.

The chain couples TRBV27 to TRBJ2-2; 14 positions agree with TRBD2. The junction had 7 bases not matched to a gene; V was cut back by 3 bases and J by 7 bases. CDR1 and CDR2 from the germline V gene are MNHEY and SMNVEV (reference sequence). The CDR3 runs 17 residues. CDR3 nucleotides: TGTGCCAGCAGTTTGGGGACTAGCGGGAGTGCGGTCGGGGAGCTGTTTTTT. Amino acid sequence: CASSLGTSGSAVGELFF.

This clone has just one count. The V and J genes are TRBV2 and TRBJ2-1, with TRBD1 identical over 7 bases. The germline V gene encodes CDR1 SNHLY and CDR2 FYNNEI. The CDR3 is 14 residues long. V shed 6 bases and J 0 bases; nucleotides not matched to a gene: 2. CDR3 in amino acids: CASRGQSSYNEQFF. CDR3 bases: TGTGCCAGCAGGGGACAGAGCTCCTACAATGAGCAGTTCTTC.